What follows are 26 T cell receptor beta chains derived from one specimen sequenced in a study of cytomegalovirus exposure and HLA in healthy donors. PCR used 60 Vbeta primers and 13 Jbeta primers. Data came from immunoSEQ multiplex PCR; TCRdb stores just in-frame clones and leaves some out. Of 240,000 or so clones listed, over 70% are singletons. Sequencing was done on a sample of PBMCs. These receptors came from an older woman in good health and CMV-seropositive.

The gene calls are TRBV14 and TRBJ2-3; TRBD2 matches at 7 bases. The CDR3 loop spans 15 amino acids. Germline lookup yields CDR1 SGHDN and CDR2 FVKESK. V trimming: 3 bases; J trimming: 4 bases; junction bases outside the gene matches: 7. CDR3: CASSQGRGRADTQYF. The CDR3 bases are TGTGCCAGCAGCCAGGGGAGGGGAAGAGCAGATACGCAGTATTTT.

Details on this clone: This same CDR3 is encoded by further DNA sequences in the sample. J is TRBJ2-5 and V is TRBV27, with D possibly TRBD1 on 6 matching bases. Per the germline V gene, CDR1 is MNHEY and CDR2 is SMNVEV (reference sequence). With 3 bases removed from V and 1 base from J, the gap between germline ends came to 12 bases. The CDR3 sequence is 15 residues long. Here the CDR3 DNA reads TGTGCCAGCAGTTTCAGGGGTAGGGGCCAAGAGACCCAGTACTTC. It specifies CASSFRGRGQETQYF.

The chain employs TRBV7-2 and TRBJ2-3; D is perhaps TRBD2 (7 bases). Germline V gene data show CDR1 as SGHTA and CDR2 as FQGNSA. The CDR3 is 17 amino acids. Trimming left V 1 base short and J 1 base short, with 15 bases between. The CDR3 coding sequence is TGTGCCAGCAGCTTAGTCTTAGGGGGGAGGGGCACAGATACGCAGTATTTT. It translates to CASSLVLGGRGTDTQYF.

The chain employs TRBV9 and TRBJ2-2, with 7 bases aligning to TRBD1. The J segment lost 0 bases and the V segment lost 9 bases, leaving 11 bases of the junction unmatched. CDR3 length: 16 residues. The germline CDR1 and CDR2 sequences are SGDLS and YYNGEE. The CDR3 coding sequence is TGTGCCACCTCCGAGACAGGGATCGCGAACACCGGGGAGCTGTTTTTT. As protein: CATSETGIANTGELFF.

The rearrangement uses TRBV7-9 and TRBJ1-1, with D possibly matching TRBD1 (6 bases). This CDR3 comprises 16 residues. V lost 11 bases, J lost 1 base, and 23 bases lay in between. Germline V lookup: CDR1 SEHNR, CDR2 FQNEAQ (reference sequence). For the CDR3, the DNA is TGTGCCTACTACGCCGGGGGGCCGTTGGGGAACACTGAAGCTTTCTTT. This codes for CAYYAGGPLGNTEAFF.

The chain couples TRBV30 to TRBJ2-1; D might be TRBD2 (6 bases). The CDR3 runs to 11 residues. Germline V lookup: CDR1 GTSNPN, CDR2 SVGIG (reference sequence). V lost 2 bases and J lost 8, with 7 bases in between. The CDR3 DNA follows: TGTGCCTGGAGTTGGGGGGATGAGCAGTTCTTC. Amino acids: CAWSWGDEQFF. The entire variable domain, with the rest obtained from reference TRBV30 and TRBJ2-1, is as follows: SQTIHQWPATLVQPVGSPLSLECTVEGTSNPNLYWYRQAAGRGLQLLFYSVGIGQISSEVPQNLSASRPQDRQFILSSKKLLLSDSGFYLCAWSWGDEQFFGPGTRLTVL.

The CDR3 sequence is CAISADRGKGNQPQHF. The CDR3 DNA reads TGTGCCATCAGCGCGGACAGGGGGAAGGGCAATCAGCCCCAGCATTTT. The chain couples TRBV10-3 to TRBJ1-5; TRBD1 matches at 10 bases. Germline V gene lookup returns CDR1 ENHRY and CDR2 SYGVKD. This CDR3 region has 16 residues. V shed 6 bases and J 2 bases; nucleotides not matched to a gene: 7.

This clone was seen more than once but under ten times. This chain connects TRBV10-1 to TRBJ2-2, with D perhaps TRBD2 (5 bases). The germline V gene encodes CDR1 WNHNN and CDR2 SYGVQD (reference sequence). V was cut by 8 bases and J by 8 bases, with 18 bases left in between. The CDR3 contains 14 residues. CDR3 region: CASSEAMSGGELFF. The DNA of the CDR3 is TGCGCCAGCTCGGAAGCGATGTCGGGGGGGGAGCTGTTTTTT.

The chain couples TRBV11-1 to TRBJ2-7; D is possibly TRBD2 (5 bases). V lost 3 bases, J lost 4 bases, and 22 bases lay in between. Germline CDR1 SGHAT, CDR2 FQDESV (reference sequence). This CDR3 is built from 17 residues. The CDR3 nucleotides read TGTGCCAGCAGCTTTACCAACTCCCCAAGGGAGTTTTACGAGCAGTACTTC. Its translation: CASSFTNSPREFYEQYF.

CDR3 sequence reads: CASRKDRGHGGAGNTIYF. The CDR3 nucleotides are TGTGCCAGCAGGAAGGACAGGGGGCACGGCGGAGCTGGAAACACCATATATTTT. This sequence joins TRBV2 and TRBJ1-3; 11 bases fit TRBD1. There are 18 residues in the CDR3. J gave up 2 bases and V 6 bases, and 12 bases lay outside the gene matches. CDR1 is SNHLY, CDR2 FYNNEI, per germline.

The chain uses TRBV5-6 and TRBJ2-1, with D maybe TRBD2 (5 bases). The CDR3 totals 18 residues. V lost 0 bases, J lost 3 bases, and 19 bases lay in between. The germline CDR1 and CDR2 sequences are SGHDT and YYEEEE. The CDR3 DNA follows: TGTGCCAGCAGCTTGGCCGCAAGGCTAGCAGATTTCTACAATGAGCAGTTCTTC. This codes for CASSLAARLADFYNEQFF.

The chain links TRBV5-6 to TRBJ2-7; 7 nucleotides agree with TRBD2. Germline V gives CDR1 SGHDT, CDR2 YYEEEE. The CDR3 sequence is 16 residues long. V lost 0 bases to trimming and J lost 4 bases; unmatched junction nucleotides: 10. The CDR3 coding sequence is TGTGCCAGCAGCTTGGACGCGGGAGCGCGAACTTACGAGCAGTACTTC. Translating gives CASSLDAGARTYEQYF. Full variable domain (missing parts from reference TRBV5-6 and TRBJ2-7): DAGVTQSPTHLIKTRGQQVTLRCSPKSGHDTVSWYQQALGQGPQFIFQYYEEEERQRGNFPDRFSGHQFPNYSSELNVNALLLGDSALYLCASSLDAGARTYEQYFGPGTRLTVT.

The J gene is TRBJ1-5, the V gene TRBV27; tentative D call: TRBD1 (5 bases). V lost 6 bases to trimming and J lost 7 bases, with 16 bases between them. CDR3 size: 14 residues. Germline values: CDR1 MNHEY, CDR2 SMNVEV (reference sequence). The CDR3 here is CASSFRGGGQPQHF. CDR3 bases: TGTGCCAGCAGCTTCCGGGGGGGTGGACAGCCCCAGCATTTT.

The genes are TRBV28 and TRBJ1-2; TRBD1 agrees at 8 bases. Germline-derived CDR1 and CDR2 are MDHEN and SYDVKM. Losses at the gene ends were 5 bases for V and 5 bases for J; bases not matched to a gene: 10. There are 15 residues in the CDR3. The CDR3 coding sequence is TGTGCCAGCAGTCGCGCAGGGGGCCTGCCGTATGGCTACACCTTC. The encoded protein is CASSRAGGLPYGYTF.

The rearrangement links TRBV5-5 to TRBJ1-2, with unresolved D. Looked up from germline, CDR1 is SGHKS and CDR2 is YYEKEE (reference sequence). Trimming took off 0 bases at V and 2 bases at J, with 17 bases between the two ends. CDR3 length: 17 residues. The CDR3 coding sequence is TGTGCCAGCAGCTTGGAGCGGTTTGGTCTTCCCAACTATGGCTACACCTTC. Translation: CASSLERFGLPNYGYTF. The variable domain in full, with the rest retrieved from reference TRBV5-5 and TRBJ1-2, is DAGVTQSPTHLIKTRGQQVTLRCSPISGHKSVSWYQQVLGQGPQFIFQYYEKEERGRGNFPDRFSARQFPNYSSELNVNALLLGDSALYLCASSLERFGLPNYGYTFGSGTRLTVV.

The CDR3 sequence is CASSGGTPRNTEAFF. CDR3 sequence (DNA): TGTGCCAGCAGTGGGGGGACTCCAAGGAACACTGAAGCTTTCTTT. V is TRBV2 and J is TRBJ1-1; possible D gene TRBD1, 5 bases. CDR3 length equals 15 residues. V was cut by 4 bases and J by 1 base, with 13 bases left in between. Germline assignment: CDR1 SNHLY and CDR2 FYNNEI.

V and J are TRBV7-3 and TRBJ2-7; 8 bases map to TRBD2. Losses at the gene ends were 5 bases for V and 2 bases for J; bases not matched to a gene: 8. The CDR3 has 15 residues. Per the germline V gene, CDR1 is SGHTA and CDR2 is FQGTGA. CDR3 nucleotide sequence: TGTGCCAGCAGCCCCCAGTCGGGAGGGACCTACGAGCAGTACTTC. Protein product: CASSPQSGGTYEQYF.

This chain joins TRBV6-5 and TRBJ1-5; 9 bases fit TRBD1. Germline V gene lookup returns CDR1 MNHEY and CDR2 SVGAGI. The CDR3 consists of 14 residues. The V segment lost 6 bases and the J segment 7 bases; nucleotides outside the gene matches: 7. As DNA, the CDR3 is TGTGCCAGCAGGATGACAGGGGGTCGGCAGCCCCAGCATTTT. Translation: CASRMTGGRQPQHF.

V is TRBV6-1 and J is TRBJ1-4; 7 bases agree with TRBD1. CDR1 MNHNS and CDR2 SASEGT come from the germline V gene. The trim removed 1 base at V and 0 bases at J, leaving 2 bases unmatched. The CDR3 is made up of 16 amino acids. For the CDR3, the DNA is TGTGCCAGCAGTGAAGGGGACAGCTCAACTAATGAAAAACTGTTTTTT. It yields the protein CASSEGDSSTNEKLFF.

The chain combines TRBV12-5 with TRBJ1-1; possible D gene TRBD1, 5 bases. The CDR3 runs 13 residues. Looked up from germline, CDR1 is LGHNT and CDR2 is FRNRAP. Trimming removed 5 bases from V and 3 bases from J, with 10 bases in between. CDR3 residues: CASGPQGYTEAFF. In DNA, the CDR3 is TGTGCTAGTGGTCCTCAGGGTTACACTGAAGCTTTCTTT.

The sample holds a few counts of this clone. The chain carries TRBV27 and TRBJ1-1, with 9 bases lining up with TRBD1. CDR1 MNHEY and CDR2 SMNVEV come from the germline V gene (reference sequence). The CDR3 loop spans 13 amino acids. Trimming at V came to 6 bases and at J to 11 bases, leaving 10 bases not matched to a gene. CDR3 sequence reads: CASRPTGGGGAFF. In DNA, the CDR3 is TGTGCCAGCAGGCCCACAGGGGGCGGAGGGGCTTTCTTT.

This chain uses TRBV15 with TRBJ2-4; TRBD1 is a possible D gene (7 bases). V was pared by 2 bases and J by 14 bases, with 22 bases between. Germline CDR1 is LNHNV and CDR2 is YYDKDF (reference sequence). The CDR3 is 15 residues long. The CDR3 spells CATSRSRGAIMGEYF. The CDR3 nucleotides are TGTGCCACCAGCAGAAGCAGGGGGGCAATAATGGGGGAGTACTTC. Full variable domain (rest looked up from reference TRBV15 and TRBJ2-4): DAMVIQNPRYQVTQFGKPVTLSCSQTLNHNVMYWYQQKSSQAPKLLFHYYDKDFNNEADTPDNFQSRRPNTSFCFLDIRSPGLGDTAMYLCATSRSRGAIMGEYFGAGTRLSVL.

This chain links TRBV28 with TRBJ2-7; 9 bases match TRBD1. V dropped 3 bases and J dropped 5; count of bases not matched to a gene: 14. The germline gives CDR1 MDHEN, CDR2 SYDVKM. The length of the CDR3 is 17 residues. DNA for the CDR3: TGTGCCAGCAGTTTCACCCTTACCCGGGACAGGGTAGACGAGCAGTACTTC. Translation: CASSFTLTRDRVDEQYF.

This clone was observed a single time. The genes are TRBV30 and TRBJ1-2; D unclear. The CDR3 runs 11 residues. The germline V gene has CDR1 GTSNPN and CDR2 SVGIG (reference sequence). The V gene lost 6 bases and the J gene lost 8 bases, with 13 bases spanning the gap. DNA for the CDR3: TGTGCCTGCGCCCGAGCGGGGGGCTACACCTTC. As protein: CACARAGGYTF. Supplemented by reference TRBV30 and TRBJ1-2, the full variable domain reads SQTIHQWPATLVQPVGSPLSLECTVEGTSNPNLYWYRQAAGRGLQLLFYSVGIGQISSEVPQNLSASRPQDRQFILSSKKLLLSDSGFYLCACARAGGYTFGSGTRLTVV.

This clone came up a few times. The rearrangement joins TRBV19 to TRBJ1-5, with no clear D. V lost 5 bases, J lost 0 bases, and 14 bases lay in between. CDR3 size: 16 residues. From germline, CDR1 is LNHDA and CDR2 SQIVND (reference sequence). DNA of the CDR3: TGTGCCAGTAGTCCCCGCGAGCGGTATAGCAATCAGCCCCAGCATTTT. This codes for CASSPRERYSNQPQHF.

This clone was counted a few times. The rearrangement links TRBV28 to TRBJ1-1; TRBD1 matches at 7 bases. The CDR3 contains 14 residues. V lost 4 bases to trimming and J lost 1 base; unmatched junction nucleotides: 3. Germline lookup yields CDR1 MDHEN and CDR2 SYDVKM. CDR3 nucleotides: TGTGCCAGCAGTTCCGGGACAGCGAACACTGAAGCTTTCTTT. Its protein is CASSSGTANTEAFF.